This TCR beta chain appears in the sequencing data of a study of beta chain features in type 1 diabetes. Findings and limits, study-wide: For patients, the naive, central memory and Treg TCRB repertoires appeared more alike than for healthy donors. Moderate but significant shortening of TCRB CDR3s was recorded in all four CD4+ subsets from Type 1 diabetes patients.

Reverse transcribing all isolated RNA meant expressed TCRB transcripts were sequenced. Some clones are missing from TCRdb's copy, which holds only in-frame ones; the method was immunoSEQ multiplex PCR. The data contain some 370,000 clones, 8.5% to 10% of them singletons. This CDR3 region has 16 residues. Once sorted, every population was more than 95% pure. This clone was seen only a few times. The antigen remains unidentified. This sequence originates from a man in his thirties or forties with type 1 diabetes. Material for sequencing was central memory CD4+ T cells from blood. V usage is TRBV23-1 and J usage is TRBJ2-5, with TRBD1 as a possible D gene (6 bases). The J call may be in error: the DNA end matches TRBJ2-7 better. TRBV23-1 is an open reading frame whose function is uncertain. This chain's CDR3 is CASSPGAPGRPYEQYF. The DNA for the CDR3 is TGCGCCAGCAGTCCAGGGGCCCCCGGACGACCCTACGAGCAGTACTTC.